This TCR beta chain appears in the sequencing data of a study of blood T cell repertoires in COVID-19. For the study at large: Sites in the United States, Italy and Spain provided acute and convalescent COVID-19 samples. PBMCs, B-cell-depleted T cells, or T cells were the source of the cDNA or gDNA that made up the material.

As originally analysed: Estimated nucleated cell counts came from reference gene primer amplification. TCRdb's copy holds only in-frame clones and misses some; the assay was immunoSEQ multiplex PCR. That table furnishes V, J and clone size, whereas the DNA furnished D and trimming. The sample holds approximately 210,000 clones; around 86% are singletons and the top ten take roughly 2.3%. Trimming cost V 1 base and J 5 bases, with 11 bases left between them. Looked up from germline, CDR1 is LGHDT and CDR2 is YNNKEL (reference sequence). The CDR3 has 14 residues. The sequenced sample consisted of peripheral blood. This sequence joins TRBV3-1 (or the pseudogene TRBV3-2) and TRBJ2-5; D gene uncertain. The clonotype comes from a man younger than 45 who had recovered from COVID-19. CDR3 amino acids: CASSQVVSLETQYF. The CDR3, as DNA: TGTGCCAGCAGCCAAGTGGTTAGCCTGGAGACCCAGTACTTC.